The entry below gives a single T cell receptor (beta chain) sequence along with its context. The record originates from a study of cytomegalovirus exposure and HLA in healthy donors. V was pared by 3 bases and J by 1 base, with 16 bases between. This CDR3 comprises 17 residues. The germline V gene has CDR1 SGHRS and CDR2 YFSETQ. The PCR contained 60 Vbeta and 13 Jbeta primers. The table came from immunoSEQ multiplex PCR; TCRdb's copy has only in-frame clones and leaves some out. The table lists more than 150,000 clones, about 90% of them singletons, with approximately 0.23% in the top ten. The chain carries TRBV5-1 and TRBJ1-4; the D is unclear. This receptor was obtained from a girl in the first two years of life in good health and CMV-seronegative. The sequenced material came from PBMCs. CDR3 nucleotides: TGCGCCAGCAGCTCCCCCATTGGGGAGATAACTAATGAAAAACTGTTTTTT. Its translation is CASSSPIGEITNEKLFF.